The rows below give T cell receptor beta chains drawn from one sample of a study of cytotoxic CD8 clonotypes in ibrutinib-treated CLL. The data were produced by immunoSEQ multiplex PCR, yet TCRdb's version contains in-frame clones alone and is incomplete. The table records approximately 150,000 clones, more than 80% of them present only once. The sequencing used PBMCs, collected after 24 months of ibrutinib treatment. The source is a human donor with chronic lymphocytic leukemia. The CDR3 runs from the conserved cysteine through the conserved F or W. Each record gives: D gene, CDR3 length, J gene, clone size, V gene, CDR3 protein, CDR3 DNA. A D gene is named only where the DNA matches it firmly. Where a row states a size, it is once, few, many or the class of an expanded clone; other rows omit it.

- 15 TRBJ1-1 - TRBV9 CASSVNPWDGTEAFF TGTGCCAGCAGCGTAAATCCCTGGGACGGCACTGAAGCTTTCTTT
TRBD1 15 TRBJ1-1 once TRBV9 CASSVETGYRTEAFF TGTGCCAGCAGCGTAGAGACAGGGTATAGGACTGAAGCTTTCTTT
TRBD1 13 TRBJ1-2 - TRBV4-1 CASSRNRGSGYTF TGCGCCAGCAGCCGGAACAGGGGTAGCGGCTACACCTTC
- 13 TRBJ1-1 - TRBV28 CASSLYGNREAFF TGTGCCAGCAGTTTATATGGAAATAGGGAAGCTTTCTTT
TRBD2 12 TRBJ2-7 - TRBV29-1 CSALDGRGEQYF TGCAGCGCCCTGGACGGGAGGGGCGAGCAGTACTTC
- 13 TRBJ2-7 - TRBV7-3 CASSRSPRDEQYF TGTGCCAGCAGCCGCTCCCCTAGGGACGAGCAGTACTTC
- 17 TRBJ2-7 medium-sized TRBV4-3 CASSQDRSLTLTYEQYF TGCGCCAGCAGCCAAGATAGGTCACTTACTTTAACCTACGAGCAGTACTTC
- 16 TRBJ1-5 few TRBV30 CAWSYASGHLNQPQHF TGTGCCTGGAGTTACGCCTCGGGGCATCTCAATCAGCCCCAGCATTTT
TRBD1 16 TRBJ1-1 - TRBV5-4 CASSPQGAGRDTEAFF TGTGCCAGCAGCCCCCAGGGGGCAGGGAGGGATACTGAAGCTTTCTTT
- 12 TRBJ1-4 - TRBV5-1 CASSLIGGELFF TGCGCCAGCAGCTTAATCGGTGGGGAACTGTTTTTT
- 15 TRBJ2-7 - TRBV5-6 CASSLVGTQSYEQYF TGTGCCAGCAGCTTAGTAGGGACTCAGTCCTACGAGCAGTACTTC
- 15 TRBJ2-1 few TRBV7-3 CASSLVAGSYNEQFF TGTGCCAGCAGCTTAGTTGCGGGGTCCTACAATGAGCAGTTCTTC
- 14 TRBJ2-3 - TRBV15 CATSPRTGTDTQYF TGTGCCACCAGCCCACGGACAGGCACAGATACGCAGTATTTT
- 12 TRBJ2-2 - TRBV5-8 CASRSRRGELFF TGTGCCAGCAGATCACGTCGGGGGGAGCTGTTTTTT
- 12 TRBJ1-1 once TRBV5-1 CASSLVRTEAFF TGCGCCAGCAGCTTAGTTCGAACTGAAGCTTTCTTT
- 17 TRBJ1-6 - TRBV5-1 CASSLAPMASRESPLHF TGCGCCAGCAGCTTGGCCCCAATGGCCTCCAGGGAATCACCCCTCCACTTT
- 14 TRBJ1-3 - TRBV25-1 CASSDQLSGNTIYF TGTGCCAGCAGTGACCAACTCTCTGGAAACACCATATATTTT
TRBD1 14 TRBJ2-3 - TRBV5-1 CASSAVTGAAAQYF TGCGCCAGCAGCGCGGTGACAGGGGCGGCGGCGCAGTATTTT
- 14 TRBJ2-2 - TRBV7-3 CASSPFSGTGELFF TGTGCCAGCAGCCCCTTTAGCGGCACCGGGGAGCTGTTTTTT
TRBD2 14 TRBJ2-3 - TRBV27 CASSPGLATDTQYF TGTGCCAGCAGTCCGGGACTAGCGACAGATACGCAGTATTTT
- 14 TRBJ1-5 - TRBV5-6 CASSRVSYNQPQHF TGTGCCAGCAGCCGGGTCTCTTACAATCAGCCCCAGCATTTT
TRBD1 19 TRBJ1-5 - TRBV13 CASSLRAGQGPDSNQPQHF TGTGCCAGCAGCTTAAGGGCGGGACAGGGGCCCGATAGCAATCAGCCCCAGCATTTT
TRBD1 17 TRBJ1-1 - TRBV27 CASSFRWAGGWGTEAFF TGTGCCAGCAGTTTTAGGTGGGCAGGGGGCTGGGGTACTGAAGCTTTCTTT
- 17 TRBJ1-1 - TRBV14 CASSQNADRAGNTEAFF TGTGCCAGCAGCCAAAACGCGGACCGAGCGGGGAACACTGAAGCTTTCTTT
- 16 TRBJ1-5 - TRBV19 CASSIRGVGGNQPQHF TGTGCCAGTAGTATAAGGGGAGTAGGCGGTAATCAGCCCCAGCATTTT
TRBD2 19 TRBJ2-2 - TRBV7-2 CASSLALRLAETSTGELFF TGTGCCAGCAGCTTAGCGCTAAGGCTAGCGGAAACCAGCACCGGGGAGCTGTTTTTT
- 15 TRBJ1-3 once TRBV5-1 CASSLGGESGNTIYF TGCGCCAGCAGCTTGGGCGGGGAGTCTGGAAACACCATATATTTT
- 17 TRBJ1-3 - TRBV19 CASSTLIAFGSGNTIYF TGTGCCAGTAGTACCCTAATCGCTTTCGGGTCTGGAAACACCATATATTTT
TRBD1 14 TRBJ2-3 few TRBV5-1 CASRRGQGTDTQYF TGCGCCAGCAGGCGTGGACAGGGGACAGATACGCAGTATTTT
TRBD2 17 TRBJ2-1 - TRBV5-1 CASSPTSGRGSYNEQFF TGCGCCAGCAGCCCTACTAGCGGAAGGGGGTCCTACAATGAGCAGTTCTTC
- 15 TRBJ1-1 - TRBV4-1 CASSQGGWPDSEAFF TGCGCCAGCAGCCAAGGGGGGTGGCCTGACAGTGAAGCTTTCTTT
- 14 TRBJ1-2 - TRBV11-2 CASSLVSGADGYTF TGTGCCAGCAGCTTAGTCTCGGGGGCAGATGGCTACACCTTC
TRBD1 13 TRBJ1-2 - TRBV29-1 CSVEGLMDRGYTF TGCAGCGTTGAAGGACTGATGGACAGGGGCTACACCTTC
- 12 TRBJ1-1 - TRBV27 CASYRQATEAFF TGTGCCAGCTACAGACAGGCCACTGAAGCTTTCTTT
- 11 TRBJ1-1 - TRBV19 CASLRNTEAFF TGTGCCAGTCTCCGGAACACTGAAGCTTTCTTT
- 12 TRBJ2-2 - TRBV6-1 CASSTYTGELFF TGTGCCAGCAGTACGTACACCGGGGAGCTGTTTTTT
TRBD2 18 TRBJ2-1 - TRBV9 CASSVGFSSGTRYNEQFF TGTGCCAGCAGCGTAGGGTTTTCTAGCGGGACGCGTTACAATGAGCAGTTCTTC
TRBD1 15 TRBJ2-2 - TRBV6-6 CASAPGQGSTGELFF TGTGCCAGCGCCCCGGGACAGGGGTCCACCGGGGAGCTGTTTTTT
TRBD1 18 TRBJ1-2 - TRBV9 CASSVVRGQGPINYGYTF TGTGCCAGCAGCGTAGTTCGGGGACAGGGCCCTATTAACTATGGCTACACCTTC
TRBD1 13 TRBJ2-3 - TRBV28 CATRTGREDTQYF TGTGCCACCCGGACAGGTCGGGAAGATACGCAGTATTTT
- 15 TRBJ1-2 once TRBV7-9 CASSFYRQANYGYTF TGTGCCAGCAGCTTCTACCGGCAAGCTAACTATGGCTACACCTTC
TRBD1 15 TRBJ1-2 few TRBV6-1 CASSEMGQGTYGYTF TGTGCCAGCAGTGAAATGGGACAGGGGACCTATGGCTACACCTTC
TRBD1 15 TRBJ2-7 - TRBV9 CASSMGDSSLVEQYF TGTGCCAGCAGCATGGGGGACAGTAGCCTCGTCGAGCAGTACTTC
- 14 TRBJ2-3 once TRBV28 CASSLGGSTDTQYF TGTGCCAGCAGTTTAGGGGGGAGCACAGATACGCAGTATTTT
TRBD2 16 TRBJ2-5 - TRBV4-3 CASSQDQREGPETQYF TGCGCCAGCAGCCAAGACCAGCGGGAGGGCCCTGAGACCCAGTACTTC
- 12 TRBJ1-1 once TRBV5-4 CASSFSNTEAFF TGTGCCAGCAGCTTCTCAAACACTGAAGCTTTCTTT
- 14 TRBJ2-7 - TRBV7-3 CASSLTAPTYEQYF TGTGCCAGCAGCTTAACTGCTCCGACATACGAGCAGTACTTC
- 13 TRBJ2-5 - TRBV10-1 CASSPTGVETQYF TGCGCCAGCAGTCCGACGGGAGTGGAGACCCAGTACTTC
- 13 TRBJ1-5 - TRBV10-3 CAISERKNQPQHF TGTGCCATCAGTGAACGGAAAAATCAGCCCCAGCATTTT
- 13 TRBJ1-5 - TRBV7-2 CASSFELGQPQHF TGTGCCAGCAGCTTTGAACTTGGGCAGCCCCAGCATTTT
- 14 TRBJ2-2 - TRBV18 CASLPDGNTGELFF TGTGCCAGCTTACCGGACGGGAACACCGGGGAGCTGTTTTTT